One and the same sample provided the 30 T cell receptor beta chains below, sequenced in a study of blood T cells in healthy people across ages (dated by TCRdb to 2014 to 2015). The protocol used for the library was 5' RACE. Sequencing used an Illumina HiSeq 2500. The second PCR ran for roughly 7 to 12 cycles and used a J-beta primer mix along with a sample-barcoded 5' primer. TCRdb reprocessed the public reads (quality trimming at Q25 with fastp, clone calling with MiXCR) and kept in-frame beta chains. Every distinct CDR3 protein forms one entry, paired with its most common genes and DNA. In this sample the table shows about 1.5 million distinct CDR3 sequences, about 42% of which occur a single time. 4% of the sample goes to the ten largest clones. The sequencing input was blood. The receptor source for this set is a woman between 18 and 29 years old in good health.

This clonotype appeared a few times. The rearrangement uses TRBV4-1 and TRBJ2-4; possibly TRBD1 for D (5 bases). Trimming cost V 1 base and J 3 bases, with 10 bases left between them. The CDR3 extends over 15 amino acids. In germline, CDR1 is MGHRA, CDR2 YSYEKL. CDR3 in amino acids: CASSQVRGGKNIQYF. CDR3 bases: TGCGCCAGCAGCCAAGTAAGGGGCGGCAAAAACATTCAGTACTTC.

This chain connects TRBV5-6 to TRBJ2-1; D is undetermined. The germline CDR1 and CDR2 sequences are SGHDT and YYEEEE. Trimming took off 0 bases at V and 0 bases at J, with 10 bases between the two ends. The CDR3 consists of 16 residues. The CDR3: CASSLVTVSSYNEQFF. The CDR3 region has the DNA TGTGCCAGCAGCTTGGTAACGGTGAGCTCCTACAATGAGCAGTTCTTC. Full variable domain (outside the CDR3, taken from reference TRBV5-6 and TRBJ2-1): DAGVTQSPTHLIKTRGQQVTLRCSPKSGHDTVSWYQQALGQGPQFIFQYYEEEERQRGNFPDRFSGHQFPNYSSELNVNALLLGDSALYLCASSLVTVSSYNEQFFGPGTRLTVL.

V is TRBV20-1 and J is TRBJ2-1; 9 bases align to TRBD1. Per germline, CDR1 DFQATT and CDR2 SNEGSKA (reference sequence). The junction had 13 bases not matched to a gene; V was cut back by 4 bases and J by 9 bases. CDR3 length equals 15 residues. CDR3 in DNA: TGCAGTGCTATGGGTGTTGGACAGGGGAGAATTGAGCAGTTCTTC. Translation: CSAMGVGQGRIEQFF.

The chain is built from TRBV10-3 and TRBJ1-1, with TRBD1 as a possible D gene (6 bases). V was cut by 7 bases and J by 5 bases, with 11 bases left in between. The CDR3 loop spans 12 amino acids. Per germline, CDR1 ENHRY and CDR2 SYGVKD. This chain's CDR3 is CAIKGGSTEAFF. The CDR3 DNA reads as TGTGCCATCAAGGGGGGATCTACTGAAGCTTTCTTT.

This clonotype was picked up a small number of times. This chain links TRBV12-3 or TRBV12-4 with TRBJ2-3, with 9 bases that match TRBD2. The ends lost 7 bases at V and 4 bases at J; junction bases unmatched: 15. The CDR3 length is 17 residues. CDR3 in amino acids: CASKLVGLAGMADTQYF. The CDR3 DNA reads TGTGCCAGCAAACTCGTCGGGCTAGCGGGAATGGCAGATACGCAGTATTTT.

V and J are TRBV4-1 and TRBJ1-1; tentatively, D is TRBD1 (5 bases). Germline V CDR1 and CDR2: MGHRA, YSYEKL. Deletions cut 2 bases from V and 3 bases from J, with 13 bases between. The CDR3 totals 15 residues. CDR3 region: CASSQLGTRDTEAFF. The CDR3 DNA follows: TGCGCCAGCAGCCAACTCGGGACGAGGGACACTGAAGCTTTCTTT.

The rearrangement uses TRBV4-3 and TRBJ2-1, with D tentatively TRBD1 (6 bases). The CDR3 has 15 amino acids. CDR1 LGHNA and CDR2 YSLEER come from the germline V gene. The germline V and J ends were trimmed by 1 base and 3 bases, with 10 bases remaining between them. In DNA form, the CDR3 reads TGCGCCAGCAGCCAAGGTCCGACAGGCTACAATGAGCAGTTCTTC. Its translation: CASSQGPTGYNEQFF.

This clonotype was seen a handful of times. The chain employs TRBV3-1 and TRBJ2-2, with no clear D. V was pared by 0 bases and J by 3 bases, with 11 bases between. Germline assignment: CDR1 LGHDT and CDR2 YNNKEL (reference sequence). The CDR3 sequence is 16 residues long. The CDR3 DNA follows: TGTGCCAGCAGCCAAGATCGTAATGGGCACACCGGGGAGCTGTTTTTT. Protein sequence: CASSQDRNGHTGELFF.

This rearrangement joins TRBV20-1 to TRBJ2-1; 11 nucleotides agree with TRBD2. V was clipped by 6 bases and J by 5 bases; unmatched bases: 12. CDR1 DFQATT and CDR2 SNEGSKA come from the germline V gene (reference sequence). This CDR3 is 16 amino acids long. Written as DNA, the CDR3 is TGCAGTGCACACTTGTCCGGGACTAGCGGAAACAATGAGCAGTTCTTC. It is translated as CSAHLSGTSGNNEQFF.

This clonotype was recorded a few times. The chain links TRBV5-1 to TRBJ2-6; the D is unclear. Germline V lookup: CDR1 SGHRS, CDR2 YFSETQ. Trimming pared 3 bases from V and 2 bases from J, leaving 6 bases between. The CDR3 length is 14 residues. As DNA, the CDR3 is TGCGCCAGCAGCTCGACAACTGGGGCCAACGTCCTGACTTTC. This encodes CASSSTTGANVLTF.

This sequence joins TRBV12-3 or TRBV12-4 and TRBJ2-6; 7 positions match TRBD2. The CDR3 is 15 amino acids. With V trimmed by 7 bases and J by 2 bases, 5 bases remained unmatched. The CDR3 bases are TGTGCCAGCATCACTGGGGGGGCTGGGGCCAACGTCCTGACTTTC. Its translation is CASITGGAGANVLTF.

This chain links TRBV7-9 with TRBJ2-1; D not certain. The CDR3 totals 14 residues. Trimming took off 1 base at V and 7 bases at J, with 11 bases between the two ends. Germline-derived CDR1 and CDR2 are SEHNR and FQNEAQ (reference sequence). In DNA, the CDR3 is TGTGCCAGCAGCTTAGAACGTCTGCGGAATGAGCAGTTCTTC. This sequence encodes CASSLERLRNEQFF.

This clonotype was observed a handful of times. This chain joins TRBV6-6 and TRBJ2-3; 9 positions match TRBD1. The CDR3 has 14 residues. V lost 6 bases to trimming and J lost 13 bases; unmatched junction nucleotides: 14. Germline CDR1 and CDR2: MNHNY and SVGAGI (reference sequence). The CDR3 loop is CASRTPGQGRGEYF. As DNA, the CDR3 is TGTGCCAGCAGGACACCGGGACAGGGCCGGGGGGAGTATTTT.

In its sample, this clonotype was seen a few times. Here the CDR3 DNA reads TGTGCCAGCAGCTGGGGGGGGGCTACCCACGAGCAGTACTTC. Its translation: CASSWGGATHEQYF. The rearrangement links TRBV7-9 to TRBJ2-7, with a possible D match to TRBD2 (7 bases). Germline V lookup: CDR1 SEHNR, CDR2 FQNEAQ (reference sequence). The CDR3 is 14 residues long. Trimming pared 4 bases from V and 5 bases from J, leaving 15 bases between.

In this sample, this clonotype turned up a few times. The chain uses TRBV9 and TRBJ2-1, with 7 nucleotides matching TRBD1. CDR1 SGDLS and CDR2 YYNGEE come from the germline V gene. Trimming at V came to 2 bases and at J to 10 bases, leaving 6 bases not matched to a gene. The CDR3 runs to 13 residues. The CDR3 protein is CASSVTGELEQFF. The CDR3 DNA follows: TGTGCCAGCAGCGTTACAGGGGAACTCGAGCAGTTCTTC.

This clonotype was detected a few times. This chain links TRBV10-3 with TRBJ2-7; D unresolved. CDR1 is ENHRY and CDR2 is SYGVKD in the germline V gene. The CDR3 has 18 residues. V was clipped by 2 bases and J by 1 base, with 21 bases between them. The CDR3: CAISEGVLYLQTSYEQYF. In nucleotides, the CDR3 is TGTGCCATCAGTGAGGGGGTCCTCTACCTTCAGACTTCCTACGAGCAGTACTTC.

V gene TRBV20-1 combines with J gene TRBJ2-4, with TRBD2 matching over 9 bases. Trimming took 6 bases from V and 4 from J; bases not matched to a gene: 13. CDR3 size: 16 residues. Germline values: CDR1 DFQATT, CDR2 SNEGSKA (reference sequence). The CDR3 sequence is CSAPGRAGGAKNIQYF. As DNA, the CDR3 is TGCAGTGCCCCCGGTAGAGCGGGAGGAGCGAAAAACATTCAGTACTTC.

This chain uses TRBV1 with TRBJ1-4; the DNA was not used to check the table's D call, TRBD1. TRBV1 is a pseudogene segment. CDR3 length equals 18 residues. The CDR3 spells CTSSPAGQVNATNEKLFF. CDR3 DNA sequence: TGCACCAGCAGCCCGGCGGGACAGGTGAACGCAACTAATGAAAAACTGTTTTTT.

The chain carries TRBV3-1 and TRBJ1-2; the D is unclear. Looked up from germline, CDR1 is LGHDT and CDR2 is YNNKEL (reference sequence). The CDR3 contains 14 residues. Deletions cut 4 bases from V and 11 bases from J, with 20 bases between. CDR3 region: CASSPRNSMGGYTF. In DNA form, the CDR3 reads TGTGCCAGCAGCCCCCGGAACTCTATGGGAGGTTACACCTTC.

This clonotype was detected a few times. V is TRBV12-3 or TRBV12-4 and J is TRBJ1-6; D possibly corresponds to TRBD1 (5 bases). The V and J ends lost 3 bases and 3 bases respectively, with 12 bases between them. The CDR3 is 16 amino acids. The CDR3, as DNA: TGTGCCAGCAGTTTGGAAGGCAGGGTCTATAATTCACCCCTCCACTTT. Translated, it gives CASSLEGRVYNSPLHF.

In regard to this clonotype: A much larger clone differs by one base, so this may be a read error. The V gene is TRBV5-1, the J gene TRBJ2-3; D remains unclear. Trimming took off 0 bases at V and 0 bases at J, with 5 bases between the two ends. Germline assignment: CDR1 SGHRS and CDR2 YFSETQ. This CDR3 is 14 amino acids long. CDR3 in amino acids: CASSLEESTDTQYF. CDR3 bases: TGCGCCAGCAGCTTGGAAGAGAGCACAGATACGCAGTATTTT.

For the CDR3, the DNA is TGTGCCAGCACCGGGGGACACGTGAATGAGCAGTTCTTC. Residues: CASTGGHVNEQFF. This chain connects TRBV14 to TRBJ2-1; D may match TRBD1 or TRBD2 (6 bases each). Trimming removed 7 bases at V and 7 bases at J, with 14 bases between. From germline, CDR1 is SGHDN and CDR2 FVKESK. CDR3 size: 13 residues.

This clonotype was counted between two and nine times. The rearrangement joins TRBV2 to TRBJ1-4; D is unresolved. There are 13 residues in the CDR3. V lost 7 bases, J lost 6 bases, and 12 bases lay in between. Germline CDR1 and CDR2: SNHLY and FYNNEI. In DNA form, the CDR3 reads TGTGCCAGCAAGGATCCACCAGATGAAAAACTGTTTTTT. This translates into CASKDPPDEKLFF.

V and J are TRBV9 and TRBJ2-1; tentatively, D is TRBD1 or TRBD2 (5 bases each). V was shortened by 6 bases and J by 5 bases, with 18 bases between the two germline ends. This CDR3 has 15 residues. The germline V gene encodes CDR1 SGDLS and CDR2 YYNGEE. The CDR3 DNA follows: TGTGCCAGCAAGATCGGGGAAGGGACCCACAATGAGCAGTTCTTC. It encodes CASKIGEGTHNEQFF. The full variable domain, rest sourced from reference TRBV9 and TRBJ2-1, is DSGVTQTPKHLITATGQRVTLRCSPRSGDLSVYWYQQSLDQGLQFLIQYYNGEERAKGNILERFSAQQFPDLHSELNLSSLELGDSALYFCASKIGEGTHNEQFFGPGTRLTVL.

The rearrangement joins TRBV18 to TRBJ2-5; possible D gene TRBD1, 6 bases. V was cut by 3 bases and J by 11 bases, with 22 bases left in between. CDR3 length equals 15 residues. Looked up from germline, CDR1 is KGHSH and CDR2 is LQKENI. The CDR3 reads CASSPADRVYNEQYF. The CDR3 DNA is TGTGCCAGCTCACCGGCGGACAGAGTTTACAATGAGCAGTACTTC.

The chain carries TRBV12-3 or TRBV12-4 and TRBJ2-3, with 8 positions matching TRBD2. The junction had 14 bases not matched to a gene; V was cut back by 4 bases and J by 2 bases. The CDR3 covers 18 residues. The chain's CDR3 is CASSSYPAQRGNTDTQYF. Here the CDR3 DNA reads TGTGCCAGCAGTTCTTATCCCGCCCAGCGGGGGAACACAGATACGCAGTATTTT.

This clonotype was seen more than once but under ten times. V and J are TRBV4-1 and TRBJ1-3, with D maybe TRBD1 (5 bases). The V and J ends lost 4 bases and 3 bases respectively, with 19 bases between them. The CDR3 length is 17 residues. The V gene's germline CDR1 is MGHRA and CDR2 YSYEKL. DNA of the CDR3: TGCGCCAGCAGCCGTAGCCGGGGACCTAATAGTGGAAACACCATATATTTT. Encoded protein: CASSRSRGPNSGNTIYF.

CDR3 bases: TGCGCCAGCAGCCAAGAAGTGGGATACTGGACAGGGGAAGAGACCCAGTACTTC. It yields the protein CASSQEVGYWTGEETQYF. The V call is TRBV4-3, the J call TRBJ2-5; 9 bases align to TRBD1. The length of the CDR3 is 18 residues. The germline CDR1 and CDR2 sequences are LGHNA and YSLEER. The trim removed 0 bases at V and 3 bases at J, leaving 11 bases unmatched.

A note on this clonotype: The junction does not match germline at one end; this may be a read error. This chain connects TRBV9 to TRBJ1-2; D gene unclear. This CDR3 contains 15 residues. Germline loops: CDR1 SGDLS, CDR2 YYNGEE. The CDR3 coding sequence is TGTGCCGGCAGCGTCTCGGAGGCAGCCTCCTATGGCTACACCTTC. This codes for CAGSVSEAASYGYTF. Full variable domain (outside the CDR3, taken from reference TRBV9 and TRBJ1-2): DSGVTQTPKHLITATGQRVTLRCSPRSGDLSVYWYQQSLDQGLQFLIQYYNGEERAKGNILERFSAQQFPDLHSELNLSSLELGDSALYFCAGSVSEAASYGYTFGSGTRLTVV.

This rearrangement joins TRBV4-3 to TRBJ2-1; 14 positions match TRBD2. The CDR3 is 18 amino acids. Germline assignment: CDR1 LGHNA and CDR2 YSLEER. The trim removed 0 bases at V and 4 bases at J, leaving 5 bases unmatched. Written as DNA, the CDR3 is TGCGCCAGCAGCCAAGATACGACTAGCGGGAGGGCATACAATGAGCAGTTCTTC. It translates to CASSQDTTSGRAYNEQFF.